This T cell receptor (beta chain) was captured in a study of blood T cell repertoires in COVID-19. The CDR3 has 17 residues. Unmatched junction bases numbered 10, after V lost 4 bases and J lost 1 base. CDR1 is MGHRA, CDR2 YSYEKL, per germline. The data were produced by immunoSEQ multiplex PCR, yet TCRdb's version contains in-frame clones alone and is incomplete. Of tens of thousands of clones in the sample, around 83% were seen once. Sequenced: peripheral blood. The receptor's source is a man between 50 and 59 years old with acute or convalescent COVID-19. This chain joins TRBV4-1 and TRBJ2-1, with 7 bases lining up with TRBD2. The CDR3 reads CASSRNYGGSSYNEQFF. The CDR3 DNA is TGCGCCAGCAGCCGGAATTACGGGGGGAGTTCCTACAATGAGCAGTTCTTC.